A single sample is the source of the 10 T cell receptor beta chains below, sequenced in a study of T cell repertoires in cytomegalovirus infection. Via MiXCR, TCRdb re-called the reads, giving one row per CDR3 protein. The sample has over 300,000 distinct CDR3 sequences, 17% seen once; the top ten hold around 12%. Sequencing was carried out using PBMCs. Receptors originate from a human donor in good health (CMV status not recorded). Some clones in this sample may be carry-over from other donors' samples.

This clonotype was picked up a small number of times. V usage is TRBV18 and J usage is TRBJ2-5; tentatively, D is TRBD2 (5 bases). The CDR3 extends over 13 amino acids. CDR1 is KGHSH, CDR2 LQKENI, per germline. Trimming pared 2 bases from V and 5 bases from J, leaving 9 bases between. The DNA of the CDR3 is TGTGCCAGCTCACCATCGGGGTCGGAGACCCAGTACTTC. Translated: CASSPSGSETQYF.

The chain has TRBV5-4 and TRBJ2-1; 10 bases map to TRBD2. The germline V gene encodes CDR1 SGHNT and CDR2 YYREEE (reference sequence). This CDR3 is 15 amino acids long. J was trimmed by 8 bases and V by 3 bases; bases with no gene match: 8. CDR3 nucleotides: TGTGCCAGCAGCTACTCAGCGGGGGGGAGCGATGAGCAGTTCTTC. Its translation is CASSYSAGGSDEQFF.

Worth noting for this clonotype: This may be a read error, as it is one base from a much larger clone. This chain joins TRBV7-6 and TRBJ2-3; 9 bases fit TRBD2. V lost 6 bases to trimming and J lost 5 bases; unmatched junction nucleotides: 6. CDR1 and CDR2 from the germline V gene are SGHVS and FNYEAQ. The CDR3 has 14 residues. This CDR3 is CASSVAGVGDTQYF. As DNA, the CDR3 is TGTGCCAGCAGTGTAGCGGGGGTGGGAGATACGCAGTATTTT.

The CDR3 reads CASSSLTASNQPQHF. DNA for the CDR3: TGTGCCAGCAGCTCATTGACAGCTAGCAATCAGCCCCAGCATTTT. The rearrangement links TRBV5-6 to TRBJ1-5; perhaps TRBD1 as D (5 bases). In germline, CDR1 is SGHDT, CDR2 YYEEEE. With 3 bases removed from V and 0 bases from J, the gap between germline ends came to 10 bases. The CDR3 loop spans 15 amino acids.

This chain links TRBV2 with TRBJ1-6; D not resolved. Germline CDR1 reads SNHLY; CDR2 reads FYNNEI. The CDR3 is 14 amino acids. Trimming took 8 bases from V and 0 from J, leaving 8 bases between them. The CDR3 DNA sequence: TGTGCCAGCGAAGATAGCTCCTATAATTCACCCCTCCACTTT. Translating gives CASEDSSYNSPLHF.

This rearrangement joins TRBV4-3 to TRBJ1-5; D remains ambiguous. Germline loops: CDR1 LGHNA, CDR2 YSLEER. V was pared by 0 bases and J by 3 bases, with 12 bases between. The CDR3 is 16 residues long. The CDR3 bases are TGCGCCAGCAGCCAAGAAACACCCCCCACCAATCAGCCCCAGCATTTT. Amino acid sequence: CASSQETPPTNQPQHF.

This clonotype was detected many times. The chain has TRBV28 and TRBJ1-2; the D is unclear. The CDR3 loop spans 12 amino acids. Between the trimmed V and J ends, which lost 3 bases and 6 bases, there was a span of 8 bases. Germline values: CDR1 MDHEN, CDR2 SYDVKM. For the CDR3, the DNA is TGTGCCAGCAGTTTGAGGTACGATGGCTACACCTTC. It yields the protein CASSLRYDGYTF.

The chain has TRBV20-1 and TRBJ2-7; D is undetermined. Trimming took off 4 bases at V and 5 bases at J, with 6 bases between the two ends. Germline V gene data show CDR1 as DFQATT and CDR2 as SNEGSKA (reference sequence). The CDR3 runs to 10 residues. CDR3 coding DNA: TGCAGTGCTAAGAGTAACGAGCAGTACTTC. Translating gives CSAKSNEQYF.

In nucleotides, the CDR3 is TGCAGTGCTAGTCGGGCTAGCGGGGGAGAGATTCAAGAGACCCAGTACTTC. Residues: CSASRASGGEIQETQYF. J is TRBJ2-5 and V is TRBV20-1, with 10 bases fitting TRBD2. Trimming at V came to 3 bases and at J to 2 bases, leaving 12 bases not matched to a gene. The length of the CDR3 is 17 residues. The germline CDR1 and CDR2 sequences are DFQATT and SNEGSKA (reference sequence).

The sample holds a few counts of this clonotype. The chain carries TRBV12-3 or TRBV12-4 and TRBJ1-2; unclear D gene. The CDR3 spans 17 residues. V was pared by 1 base and J by 5 bases, with 20 bases between. In DNA, the CDR3 is TGTGCCAGCAGTTTAGGGTGGCGGACGGACTCCCTTTATGGCTACACCTTC. Its protein is CASSLGWRTDSLYGYTF.